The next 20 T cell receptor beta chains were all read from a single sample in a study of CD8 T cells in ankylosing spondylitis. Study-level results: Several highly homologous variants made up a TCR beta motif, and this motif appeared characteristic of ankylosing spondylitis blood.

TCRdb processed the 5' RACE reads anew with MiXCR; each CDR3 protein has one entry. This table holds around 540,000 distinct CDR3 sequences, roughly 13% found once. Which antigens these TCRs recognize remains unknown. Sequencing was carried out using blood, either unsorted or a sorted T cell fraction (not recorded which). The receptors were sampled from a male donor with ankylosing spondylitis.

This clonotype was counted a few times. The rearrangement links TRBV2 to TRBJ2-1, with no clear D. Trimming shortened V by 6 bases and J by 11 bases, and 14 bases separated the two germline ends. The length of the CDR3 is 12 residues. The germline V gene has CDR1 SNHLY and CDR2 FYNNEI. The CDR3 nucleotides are TGTGCCAGCAGGGACCTCACCACACAGCAGTTCTTC. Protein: CASRDLTTQQFF.

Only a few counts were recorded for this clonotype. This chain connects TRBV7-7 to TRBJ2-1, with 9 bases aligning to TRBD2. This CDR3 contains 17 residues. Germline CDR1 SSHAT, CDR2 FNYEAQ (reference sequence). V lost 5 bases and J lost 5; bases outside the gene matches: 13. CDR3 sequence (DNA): TGTGCCAGCAGCGCGGGGGGGGACACCAAGATTAACAATGAGCAGTTCTTC. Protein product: CASSAGGDTKINNEQFF.

CDR3 protein: CASSFSGIYEQYF. In DNA, the CDR3 is TGTGCCAGCAGCTTTAGCGGAATCTACGAGCAGTACTTC. The genes are TRBV7-2 and TRBJ2-7; tentative D call: TRBD2 (6 bases). CDR1 is SGHTA, CDR2 FQGNSA, per germline. Deletions cut 3 bases from V and 3 bases from J, with 9 bases between. The CDR3 is 13 residues long. The full variable domain, completed using reference TRBV7-2 and TRBJ2-7, is GAGVSQSPSNKVTEKGKDVELRCDPISGHTALYWYRQSLGQGLEFLIYFQGNSAPDKSGLPSDRFSAERTGGSVSTLTIQRTQQEDSAVYLCASSFSGIYEQYFGPGTRLTVT.

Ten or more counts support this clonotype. The DNA of the CDR3 is TGTGCCAGCGGTCGGGACGGCTACGAGCAGTACGTC. Amino acid sequence: CASGRDGYEQYV. This chain links TRBV28 with TRBJ2-7; D tentatively fits TRBD1 or TRBD2 (5 bases each). CDR1 and CDR2 (germline): MDHEN, SYDVKM. This CDR3 is 12 amino acids long. V lost 8 bases, J lost 3 bases, and 11 bases lay in between.

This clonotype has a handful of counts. This chain's CDR3 is CASSLAQGEQYV. DNA of the CDR3: TGTGCCAGCAGCTTAGCGCAGGGGGAGCAGTACGTC. This chain links TRBV7-9 with TRBJ2-7, with D possibly matching TRBD1 (6 bases). The CDR3 length is 12 residues. Germline lookup yields CDR1 SEHNR and CDR2 FQNEAQ (reference sequence). V was cut by 0 bases and J by 7 bases, with 7 bases left in between.

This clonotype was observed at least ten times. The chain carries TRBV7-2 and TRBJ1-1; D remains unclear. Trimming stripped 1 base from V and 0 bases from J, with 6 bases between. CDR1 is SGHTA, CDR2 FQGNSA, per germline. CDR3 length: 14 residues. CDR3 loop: CASSLVPLNTEAFF. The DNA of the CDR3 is TGTGCCAGCAGCTTAGTTCCCCTGAACACTGAAGCTTTCTTT.

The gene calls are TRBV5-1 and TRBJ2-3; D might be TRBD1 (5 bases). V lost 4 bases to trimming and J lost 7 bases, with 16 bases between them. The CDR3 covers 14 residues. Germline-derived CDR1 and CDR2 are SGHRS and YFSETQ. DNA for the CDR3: TGCGCCAGCAGCCCGGTGGCAGGGCTGAATACGCAGTATTTT. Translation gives CASSPVAGLNTQYF.

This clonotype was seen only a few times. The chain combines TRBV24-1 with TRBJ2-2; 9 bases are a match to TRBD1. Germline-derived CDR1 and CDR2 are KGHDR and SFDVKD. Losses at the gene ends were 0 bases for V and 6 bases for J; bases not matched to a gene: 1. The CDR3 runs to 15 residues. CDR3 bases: TGTGCCACCAGTGATTTGGGACAGGGGTCCGGGGAGCTGTTTTTT. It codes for CATSDLGQGSGELFF.

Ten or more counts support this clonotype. The DNA of the CDR3 is TGTGCCAGCAGTGTCTGGATCTACGAGCAGTACTTC. It encodes CASSVWIYEQYF. The gene calls are TRBV2 and TRBJ2-7; no reliable D call. CDR3 length: 12 amino acids. Germline-derived CDR1 and CDR2 are SNHLY and FYNNEI. The germline V and J ends were trimmed by 4 bases and 3 bases, with 7 bases remaining between them.

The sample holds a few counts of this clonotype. This chain's CDR3 is CASSQEGLAANTGELFF. The CDR3 nucleotides read TGTGCCAGCAGCCAAGAGGGGCTAGCGGCGAACACCGGGGAGCTGTTTTTT. V is TRBV4-2 and J is TRBJ2-2; 7 bases are a match to TRBD2. This CDR3 region has 17 residues. The germline gives CDR1 LGHNA, CDR2 YNFKEQ. The V segment lost 0 bases and the J segment 0 bases; nucleotides outside the gene matches: 4.

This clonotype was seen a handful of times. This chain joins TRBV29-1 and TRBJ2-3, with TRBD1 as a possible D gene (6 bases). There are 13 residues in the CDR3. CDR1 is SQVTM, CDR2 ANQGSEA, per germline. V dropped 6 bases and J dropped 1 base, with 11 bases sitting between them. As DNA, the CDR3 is TGCAGCGTGCAGGGGTTTGGCACAGATACGCAGTATTTT. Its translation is CSVQGFGTDTQYF.

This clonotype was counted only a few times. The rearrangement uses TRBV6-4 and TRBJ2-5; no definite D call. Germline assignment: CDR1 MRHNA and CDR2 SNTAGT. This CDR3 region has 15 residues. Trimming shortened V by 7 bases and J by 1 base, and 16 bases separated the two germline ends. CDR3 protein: CASTDLGRTQETQYF. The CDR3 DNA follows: TGTGCCAGCACTGATTTAGGACGTACCCAAGAGACCCAGTACTTC.

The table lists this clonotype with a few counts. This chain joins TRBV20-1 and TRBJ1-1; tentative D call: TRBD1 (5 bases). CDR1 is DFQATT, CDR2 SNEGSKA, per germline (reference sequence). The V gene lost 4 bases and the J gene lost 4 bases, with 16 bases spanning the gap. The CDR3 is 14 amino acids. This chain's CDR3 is CSATRWSGGTEAFF. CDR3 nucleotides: TGCAGTGCTACTAGGTGGAGCGGGGGCACTGAAGCTTTCTTT.

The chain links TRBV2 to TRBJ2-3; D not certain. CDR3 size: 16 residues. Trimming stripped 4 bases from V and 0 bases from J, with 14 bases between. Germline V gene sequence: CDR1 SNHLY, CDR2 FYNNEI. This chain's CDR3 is CASSVGWGSSTDTQYF. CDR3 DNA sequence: TGTGCCAGCAGTGTTGGGTGGGGATCTAGCACAGATACGCAGTATTTT.

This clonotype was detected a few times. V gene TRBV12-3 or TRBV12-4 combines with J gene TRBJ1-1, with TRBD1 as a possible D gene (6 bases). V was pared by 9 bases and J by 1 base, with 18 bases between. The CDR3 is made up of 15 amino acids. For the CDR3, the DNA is TGTGCCAGTGGAGGCGCTCTGGGGGCGAACACTGAAGCTTTCTTT. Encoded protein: CASGGALGANTEAFF.

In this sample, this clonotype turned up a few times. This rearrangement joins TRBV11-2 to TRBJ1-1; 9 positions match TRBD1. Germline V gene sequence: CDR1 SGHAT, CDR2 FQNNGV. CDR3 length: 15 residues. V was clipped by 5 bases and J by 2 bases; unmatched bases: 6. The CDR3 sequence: CASSPRQGENTEAFF. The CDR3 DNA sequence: TGTGCCAGCAGCCCAAGACAGGGGGAAAACACTGAAGCTTTCTTT.

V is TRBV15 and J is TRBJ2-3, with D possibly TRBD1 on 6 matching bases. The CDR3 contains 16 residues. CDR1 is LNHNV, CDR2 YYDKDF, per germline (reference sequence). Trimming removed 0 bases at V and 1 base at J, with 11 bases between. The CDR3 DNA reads TGTGCCACCAGCAGAGATCGGAGACAGGGCACAGATACGCAGTATTTT. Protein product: CATSRDRRQGTDTQYF.

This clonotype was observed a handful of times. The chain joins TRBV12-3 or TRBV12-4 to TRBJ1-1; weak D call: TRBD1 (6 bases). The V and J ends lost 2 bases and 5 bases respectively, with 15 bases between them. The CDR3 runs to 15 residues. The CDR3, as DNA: TGTGCCAGCAGTTTATCAGGGGTAGGTGGGACTGAAGCTTTCTTT. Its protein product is CASSLSGVGGTEAFF.

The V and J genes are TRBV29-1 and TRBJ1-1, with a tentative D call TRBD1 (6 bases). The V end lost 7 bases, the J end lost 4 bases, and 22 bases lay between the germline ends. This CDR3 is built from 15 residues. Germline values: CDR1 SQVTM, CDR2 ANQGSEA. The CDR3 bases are TGCAGCGCCCCTGGGGGGGGCAACTTCGGCACTGAAGCTTTCTTT. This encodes CSAPGGGNFGTEAFF.

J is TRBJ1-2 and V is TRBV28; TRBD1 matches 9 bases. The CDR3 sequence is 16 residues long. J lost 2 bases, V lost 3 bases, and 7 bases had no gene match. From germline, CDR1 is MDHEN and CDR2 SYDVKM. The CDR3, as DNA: TGTGCCAGCAGTTTGTTAGGAGGACAGGGGAACTATGGCTACACCTTC. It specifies CASSLLGGQGNYGYTF.